One and the same sample provided the 9 T cell receptor beta chains below, sequenced in a study of cytomegalovirus exposure and HLA in healthy donors. Vbeta (60) and Jbeta (13) primers were used in the PCR. Measured with immunoSEQ multiplex PCR; TCRdb has only the in-frame clones, and not every one. This table has over 120,000 clones, 65% to 85% appearing once. Material for sequencing was PBMCs. All receptors derive from a male donor in good health and CMV-seronegative.

The gene calls are TRBV6-6 and TRBJ1-2, with D uncertain. This CDR3 comprises 14 residues. V lost 4 bases, J lost 6 bases, and 15 bases lay in between. Germline lookup yields CDR1 MNHNY and CDR2 SVGAGI (reference sequence). CDR3 coding DNA: TGTGCCAGCAGTTCGTCGTCCAGGTCCCATGGCTACACCTTC. Translated, it gives CASSSSSRSHGYTF.

The chain combines TRBV7-8 with TRBJ2-2, with D perhaps matching TRBD2 (6 bases). V shed 2 bases and J shed 4 bases, with 11 bases lying between them. Germline loops: CDR1 SGHVS, CDR2 FQNEAQ. The CDR3 extends over 15 amino acids. CDR3 bases: TGTGCCAGCAGCTTAATCGGGAGCAGCACCGGGGAGCTGTTTTTT. This codes for CASSLIGSSTGELFF.

For the CDR3, the DNA is TGTGCCATCAAAGGGGACAGGAGACAGTCTGGAAACACCATATATTTT. Translated: CAIKGDRRQSGNTIYF. The chain has TRBV10-3 and TRBJ1-3; 8 bases are a match to TRBD1. The J segment lost 1 base and the V segment lost 7 bases, leaving 9 bases of the junction unmatched. The CDR3 runs 16 residues. Germline assignment: CDR1 ENHRY and CDR2 SYGVKD.

This chain links TRBV9 with TRBJ2-1; 11 bases match TRBD2. CDR1 and CDR2 from the germline V gene are SGDLS and YYNGEE. V trimming: 0 bases; J trimming: 6 bases; junction bases outside the gene matches: 2. This CDR3 has 15 residues. The CDR3 bases are TGTGCCAGCAGCGTAGCTAGCGGGGGGCTCAATGAGCAGTTCTTC. This gives the protein CASSVASGGLNEQFF.

V and J are TRBV2 and TRBJ2-5; 12 bases are shared with TRBD1. This CDR3 region has 15 residues. V lost 8 bases to trimming and J lost 5 bases; unmatched junction nucleotides: 9. Germline CDR1 SNHLY, CDR2 FYNNEI. CDR3 bases: TGTGCCAGCGGTAGGGACAGGGGGCATATGGAGACCCAGTACTTC. It yields the protein CASGRDRGHMETQYF.

This CDR3 reads CASSAGLMNTEAFF. CDR3 nucleotides: TGTGCCAGCAGCGCCGGACTGATGAACACTGAAGCTTTCTTT. The gene calls are TRBV9 and TRBJ1-1, with no clear D. V was shortened by 3 bases and J by 0 bases, with 9 bases between the two germline ends. This CDR3 spans 14 amino acids. The germline CDR1 and CDR2 sequences are SGDLS and YYNGEE.

A few counts support this clone. V and J are TRBV4-1 and TRBJ2-1, with 12 bases identical to TRBD2. V was pared by 3 bases and J by 1 base, with 4 bases of the junction left unmatched. Per germline, CDR1 MGHRA and CDR2 YSYEKL. CDR3 length equals 17 residues. The DNA of the CDR3 is TGCGCCAGCAGCCAGACTAGCGGGGGCTTGTCCTACAATGAGCAGTTCTTC. It codes for CASSQTSGGLSYNEQFF.

The chain combines TRBV7-2 with TRBJ2-7, with 7 positions matching TRBD1. V lost 5 bases and J lost 4; bases outside the gene matches: 8. Per the germline V gene, CDR1 is SGHTA and CDR2 is FQGNSA. The CDR3 loop spans 14 amino acids. The CDR3 sequence: CASSPGGFEYEQYF. For the CDR3, the DNA is TGTGCCAGCAGCCCAGGGGGATTTGAGTACGAGCAGTACTTC.

The chain combines TRBV7-2 with TRBJ2-3; 7 bases map to TRBD1. In germline, CDR1 is SGHTA, CDR2 FQGNSA. Trimming removed 5 bases from V and 4 bases from J; junction bases left unmatched: 9. This CDR3 contains 15 residues. DNA for the CDR3: TGTGCCAGCAGCCCCTCGACAGGGTACGCAGATACGCAGTATTTT. Encoded protein: CASSPSTGYADTQYF.